This T cell receptor beta chain is from a study of technical replicates of blood from a few donors. V was clipped by 3 bases and J by 6 bases, with 11 bases between them. The CDR3 runs 13 residues. Germline loops: CDR1 SQVTM, CDR2 ANQGSEA. Assay used: immunoSEQ multiplex PCR; TCRdb lists only in-frame clones, some missing. The data contain roughly 71,000 clones, roughly 92% of them singletons. The specimen sequenced was T cells isolated from PBMCs. The chain is built from TRBV29-1 and TRBJ2-2; D may be TRBD2 (6 bases). The receptor's source is a human donor in good health. CDR3 DNA: TGCAGCGTTGAGCGGGAAGGCGCCGGGGAGCTGTTTTTT. Encoded protein: CSVEREGAGELFF.